This passage covers 17 T cell receptor beta chains from one sample sequenced in a study of blood T cell repertoires in COVID-19. Assay: immunoSEQ multiplex PCR; the TCRdb copy retains only in-frame clones and omits some. The data show roughly 110,000 clones, over 60% seen once. Material: peripheral blood. These receptors came from a man of 80 years or more with COVID-19, enrolled during active disease.

The V and J genes are TRBV4-1 and TRBJ1-6, with 9 bases lining up with TRBD1. V was pared by 4 bases and J by 11 bases, with 9 bases of the junction left unmatched. CDR3 length: 15 residues. The germline V gene encodes CDR1 MGHRA and CDR2 YSYEKL. The CDR3 DNA reads TGCGCCAGCAGCCTACTACGGACAGGGGCTGCACCCCTCCACTTT. Translated: CASSLLRTGAAPLHF.

The rearrangement links TRBV28 to TRBJ1-3; D gene ambiguous. V was clipped by 2 bases and J by 4 bases, with 12 bases between them. CDR1 is MDHEN and CDR2 is SYDVKM in the germline V gene. This CDR3 comprises 15 residues. CDR3 sequence reads: CASSLRHDVGNTIYF. As DNA, the CDR3 is TGTGCCAGCAGTTTAAGACACGACGTCGGAAACACCATATATTTT.

The rearrangement joins TRBV11-1 to TRBJ2-5, with TRBD1 matching over 9 bases. Per germline, CDR1 SGHAT and CDR2 FQDESV (reference sequence). V dropped 5 bases and J dropped 4; count of bases not matched to a gene: 5. This CDR3 comprises 14 residues. The CDR3 DNA reads TGTGCCAGCAGCCTGGGGACAGGGCGAGAGACCCAGTACTTC. Translating gives CASSLGTGRETQYF. The variable domain in full, with the rest retrieved from reference TRBV11-1 and TRBJ2-5, is EAEVAQSPRYKITEKSQAVAFWCDPISGHATLYWYRQILGQGPELLVQFQDESVVDDSQLPKDRFSAERLKGVDSTLKIQPAELGDSAMYLCASSLGTGRETQYFGPGTRLLVL.

This chain connects TRBV18 to TRBJ1-4; 7 bases line up with TRBD1. Germline assignment: CDR1 KGHSH and CDR2 LQKENI. CDR3 length: 15 residues. J gave up 6 bases and V 6 bases, and 10 bases lay outside the gene matches. DNA of the CDR3: TGTGCCAGCTCCCCTACCGACAGGGCCGATGAAAAACTGTTTTTT. It specifies CASSPTDRADEKLFF.

V and J are TRBV30 and TRBJ2-3; D unresolved. V lost 5 bases, J lost 0 bases, and 12 bases lay in between. Germline-derived CDR1 and CDR2 are GTSNPN and SVGIG (reference sequence). This CDR3 is built from 14 residues. The CDR3 protein is CAWGVASSTDTQYF. As DNA, the CDR3 is TGTGCCTGGGGGGTGGCTTCTAGCACAGATACGCAGTATTTT.

This chain links TRBV7-9 with TRBJ1-1; D gene uncertain. The germline gives CDR1 SEHNR, CDR2 FQNEAQ (reference sequence). Trimming took 3 bases from V and 0 from J, leaving 11 bases between them. This CDR3 spans 15 amino acids. The CDR3 DNA follows: TGTGCCAGCAGCTTGGGCTCCCTCATGAACACTGAAGCTTTCTTT. Translation gives CASSLGSLMNTEAFF. Variable domain in full (rest from reference TRBV7-9 and TRBJ1-1): DTGVSQNPRHKITKRGQNVTFRCDPISEHNRLYWYRQTLGQGPEFLTYFQNEAQLEKSRLLSDRFSAERPKGSFSTLEIQRTEQGDSAMYLCASSLGSLMNTEAFFGQGTRLTVV.

The CDR3 spells CASSWRGSNEQFF. The CDR3 DNA reads TGTGCCAGCAGCTGGCGAGGGTCCAATGAGCAGTTCTTC. The chain employs TRBV7-9 and TRBJ2-1, with D perhaps matching TRBD2 (5 bases). The ends were cut back, 4 bases at V and 6 bases at J, with 10 bases in the middle. This CDR3 is 13 amino acids long. Germline V gene sequence: CDR1 SEHNR, CDR2 FQNEAQ (reference sequence).

The chain couples TRBV6-1 to TRBJ2-6; 9 bases fit TRBD1. The CDR3 sequence is 19 residues long. V lost 3 bases, J lost 0 bases, and 9 bases stayed unmatched. Per the germline V gene, CDR1 is MNHNS and CDR2 is SASEGT. CDR3 nucleotide sequence: TGTGCCAGCAGTGAGGGGGGGACAGGGATATTCTCTGGGGCCAACGTCCTGACTTTC. It is translated as CASSEGGTGIFSGANVLTF.

The rearrangement uses TRBV15 and TRBJ2-7, with TRBD1 as a possible D gene (6 bases). The CDR3 contains 14 residues. V was shortened by 5 bases and J by 2 bases, with 13 bases between the two germline ends. CDR1 is LNHNV and CDR2 is YYDKDF in the germline V gene (reference sequence). DNA of the CDR3: TGTGCCACCAGCTCCAGGACAGCTACCTACGAGCAGTACTTC. Amino acid sequence: CATSSRTATYEQYF.

The chain couples TRBV5-1 to TRBJ2-5, with unresolved D. V was clipped by 2 bases and J by 5 bases, with 10 bases between them. Germline V gives CDR1 SGHRS, CDR2 YFSETQ. This CDR3 is built from 13 residues. CDR3 sequence: CASSFSDFETQYF. CDR3 DNA sequence: TGCGCCAGCAGCTTTTCAGATTTTGAGACCCAGTACTTC.

The genes are TRBV7-9 and TRBJ1-4; a possible D gene is TRBD1 (5 bases). Germline V CDR1 and CDR2: SEHNR, FQNEAQ (reference sequence). The V end lost 4 bases, the J end lost 7 bases, and 16 bases lay between the germline ends. This CDR3 comprises 15 residues. In DNA form, the CDR3 reads TGTGCCAGCAGCTCCAGACGGACGGGGGGTGAAAAACTGTTTTTT. Translated: CASSSRRTGGEKLFF.

V gene TRBV7-9 combines with J gene TRBJ2-3; tentative D call: TRBD2 (5 bases). The V end was cut by 1 base, the J end by 1 base, with 9 bases between. CDR3 size: 15 residues. Germline V gene data show CDR1 as SEHNR and CDR2 as FQNEAQ (reference sequence). The CDR3 bases are TGTGCCAGCAGCTTAGGGTACGGGGGCACAGATACGCAGTATTTT. Translated: CASSLGYGGTDTQYF.

The rearrangement joins TRBV19 to TRBJ2-2, with 7 bases fitting TRBD2. Germline loops: CDR1 LNHDA, CDR2 SQIVND (reference sequence). The V and J ends lost 5 bases and 7 bases, in that order; junction bases with no gene match: 13. The CDR3 extends over 16 amino acids. The CDR3 region has the DNA TGTGCCAGTAGTGCCCGACTAGCTACGACCCTCGGGGAGCTGTTTTTT. Encoded protein: CASSARLATTLGELFF.

This clone was seen only a few times. This chain connects TRBV27 to TRBJ2-1, with 8 bases identical to TRBD2. The V and J ends lost 5 bases and 4 bases, in that order; junction bases with no gene match: 7. This CDR3 comprises 15 residues. Germline V gene sequence: CDR1 MNHEY, CDR2 SMNVEV (reference sequence). The CDR3 sequence: CASSGGSGSYNEQFF. The CDR3 bases are TGTGCCAGCAGTGGGGGGAGCGGGAGTTACAATGAGCAGTTCTTC.

The rearrangement joins TRBV4-1 to TRBJ2-1; 7 nucleotides align to TRBD2. V shed 1 base, J shed 8 bases, and the junction held 5 bases outside the gene matches. There are 14 residues in the CDR3. Germline lookup yields CDR1 MGHRA and CDR2 YSYEKL. This CDR3 is CASSQGGSGDEQFF. The CDR3, as DNA: TGCGCCAGCAGCCAAGGCGGGAGCGGCGATGAGCAGTTCTTC.

The V and J genes are TRBV19 and TRBJ1-3; TRBD1 agrees at 7 bases. The CDR3 is 14 amino acids. Germline CDR1 LNHDA, CDR2 SQIVND (reference sequence). The V segment lost 6 bases and the J segment 2 bases; nucleotides outside the gene matches: 4. CDR3 loop: CASSLQGPGNTIYF. Written as DNA, the CDR3 is TGTGCCAGTAGCTTACAGGGGCCTGGAAACACCATATATTTT. The variable domain in full, completed from reference TRBV19 and TRBJ1-3, reads DGGITQSPKYLFRKEGQNVTLSCEQNLNHDAMYWYRQDPGQGLRLIYYSQIVNDFQKGDIAEGYSVSREKKESFPLTVTSAQKNPTAFYLCASSLQGPGNTIYFGEGSWLTVV.

Here the CDR3 DNA reads TGCAGTGCTAGTCAACCCGGACTAGGAGGGGACAATGAGCAGTTCTTC. This codes for CSASQPGLGGDNEQFF. This chain connects TRBV20-1 to TRBJ2-1, with 7 bases matching TRBD2. Germline assignment: CDR1 DFQATT and CDR2 SNEGSKA (reference sequence). The CDR3 runs to 16 residues. The V segment lost 3 bases and the J segment 5 bases; nucleotides outside the gene matches: 13.